This section outlines one T cell receptor beta chain sequence together with its context. What it binds is not known. Trimming took 1 base from V and 5 from J; bases not matched to a gene: 5. Germline-derived CDR1 and CDR2 are SGHVS and FNYEAQ. This CDR3 has 15 amino acids. This entry is derived from a study of T cell responses to AZD1222 COVID-19 vaccine. Clones were sequenced by immunoSEQ multiplex PCR, and TCRdb holds only the in-frame ones, with some missing. The profile shows some 14,000 clones, approximately 80% of them singletons. Overall study findings and caveats: In all cases, repertoires were sampled only after the peak T cell response. The span of vaccine-associated CD4 TCRs extended across spike, with dominance at 160-218 and 743-854. Recipients of two AZD1222 doses showed rising Spike-specific TCR breadth and depth.

This sequence joins TRBV7-6 and TRBJ2-4, with 7 bases lining up with TRBD2. This specimen was peripheral blood, taken 28 days after the second AZD1222 dose. This receptor was identified in an adult who received the AZD1222 COVID-19 vaccine. This CDR3 is CASSLGEGGQNIQYF. CDR3 sequence (DNA): TGTGCCAGCAGCTTAGGGGAGGGTGGACAAAACATTCAGTACTTC.